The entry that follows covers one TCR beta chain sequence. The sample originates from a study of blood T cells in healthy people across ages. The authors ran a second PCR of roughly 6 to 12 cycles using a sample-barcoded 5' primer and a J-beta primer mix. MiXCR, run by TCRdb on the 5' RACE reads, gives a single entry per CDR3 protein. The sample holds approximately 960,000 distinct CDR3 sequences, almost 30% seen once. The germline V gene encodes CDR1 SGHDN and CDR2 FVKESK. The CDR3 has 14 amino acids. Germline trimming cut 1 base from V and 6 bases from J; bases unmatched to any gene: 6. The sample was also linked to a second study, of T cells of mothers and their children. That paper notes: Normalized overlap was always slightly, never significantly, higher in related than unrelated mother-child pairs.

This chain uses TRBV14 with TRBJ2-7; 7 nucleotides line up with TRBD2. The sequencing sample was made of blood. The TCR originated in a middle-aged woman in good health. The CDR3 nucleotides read TGTGCCAGCAGCCAAGTTTCGCGGGGGACCGAGCAGTACTTC. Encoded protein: CASSQVSRGTEQYF.